This T cell receptor beta chain was obtained from a study of T cell changes during pregnancy in multiple sclerosis. The CDR3 has 20 amino acids. Sequencing was performed with immunoSEQ multiplex PCR; in TCRdb, only in-frame clones are kept and a portion is missing. The sample contains about 50,000 clones, roughly 94% of which appear only once. V gene TRBV21-1 combines with J gene TRBJ1-3; TRBD1 reflects the table's D call only, with no check against the DNA. TRBV21-1 is shown as a pseudogene. The TCR comes from a female donor with multiple sclerosis, enrolled in a pregnancy study. Material: CD4+ T cells from peripheral blood mononuclear cells, obtained in the third trimester of pregnancy. DNA of the CDR3: TGTGCCAGCAGCAAAGGCAGAAGTGCCGCCGCTTTAAGCTCTGGAAACACCATATATTTT. It yields the protein CASSKGRSAAALSSGNTIYF.